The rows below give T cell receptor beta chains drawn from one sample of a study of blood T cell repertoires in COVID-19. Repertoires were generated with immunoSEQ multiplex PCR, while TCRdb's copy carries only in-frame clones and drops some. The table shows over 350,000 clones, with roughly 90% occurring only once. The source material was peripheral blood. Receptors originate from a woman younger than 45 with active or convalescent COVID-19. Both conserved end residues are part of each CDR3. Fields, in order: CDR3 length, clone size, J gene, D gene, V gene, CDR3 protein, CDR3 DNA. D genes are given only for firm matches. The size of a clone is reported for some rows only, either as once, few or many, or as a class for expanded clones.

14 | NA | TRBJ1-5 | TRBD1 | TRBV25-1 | CASRSTGNNQPQHF | TGTGCCAGCAGGTCGACAGGGAACAATCAGCCCCAGCATTTT
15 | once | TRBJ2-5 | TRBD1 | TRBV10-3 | CAISPGQLTQETQYF | TGTGCCATCAGTCCGGGACAGCTAACCCAAGAGACCCAGTACTTC
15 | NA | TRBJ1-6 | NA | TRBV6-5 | CASSRGAAVDSPLHF | TGTGCCAGCAGCCGGGGGGCGGCTGTGGATTCACCCCTCCACTTT
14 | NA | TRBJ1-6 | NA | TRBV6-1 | CASSEPTGNSPLHF | TGTGCCAGCAGTGAGCCTACAGGGAATTCACCCCTCCACTTT
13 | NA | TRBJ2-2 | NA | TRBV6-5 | CASRTGYTGELFF | TGTGCCAGCAGGACAGGATACACCGGGGAGCTGTTTTTT
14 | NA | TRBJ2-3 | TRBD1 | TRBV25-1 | CASSDDRGADTQYF | TGTGCCAGCAGTGACGACAGGGGAGCAGATACGCAGTATTTT
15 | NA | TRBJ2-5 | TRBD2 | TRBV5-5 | CASSLDSGRGETQYF | TGTGCCAGCAGCTTGGATAGCGGGAGAGGTGAGACCCAGTACTTC
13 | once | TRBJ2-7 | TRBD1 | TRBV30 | CAWRGQGASEQYF | TGTGCCTGGCGGGGACAGGGGGCGAGCGAGCAGTACTTC
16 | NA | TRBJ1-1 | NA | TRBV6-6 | CASSYSRAPLDTEAFF | TGTGCCAGCAGTTACAGCAGGGCACCCCTAGACACTGAAGCTTTCTTT
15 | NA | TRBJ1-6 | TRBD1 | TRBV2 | CASSAMGQGSSPLHF | TGTGCCAGCAGTGCCATGGGACAGGGGAGTTCACCCCTCCACTTT
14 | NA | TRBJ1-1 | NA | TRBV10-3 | CAISRTGPNTEAFF | TGTGCCATCAGTCGCACCGGTCCGAACACTGAAGCTTTCTTT
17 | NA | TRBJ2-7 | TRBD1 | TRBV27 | CASSSSTGQGAPYEQYF | TGTGCCAGCAGTTCCTCAACCGGACAGGGAGCGCCCTACGAGCAGTACTTC
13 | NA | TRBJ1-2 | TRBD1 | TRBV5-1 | CASSGGQGGGYTF | TGCGCCAGCAGCGGGGGACAGGGAGGCGGCTACACCTTC
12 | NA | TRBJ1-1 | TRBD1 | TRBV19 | CASSTRTGAAFF | TGTGCCAGTAGTACTCGGACAGGGGCGGCTTTCTTT
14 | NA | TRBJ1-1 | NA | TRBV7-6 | CASSLSWGDTEAFF | TGTGCCAGCAGCTTATCCTGGGGGGACACTGAAGCTTTCTTT
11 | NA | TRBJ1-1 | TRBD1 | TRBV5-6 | CASTGGIEAFF | TGTGCCAGTACAGGGGGAATTGAAGCTTTCTTT
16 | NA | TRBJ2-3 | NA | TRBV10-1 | CASSDSRRSRTDTQYF | TGCGCCAGCAGTGACTCGAGGCGATCCCGCACAGATACGCAGTATTTT
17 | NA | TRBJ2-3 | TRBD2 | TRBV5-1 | CASSLAASGGYTDTQYF | TGCGCCAGCAGCTTGGCGGCTAGCGGGGGGTACACAGATACGCAGTATTTT
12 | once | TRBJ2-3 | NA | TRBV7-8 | CASSLLTDTQYF | TGTGCCAGCAGCTTACTTACAGATACGCAGTATTTT
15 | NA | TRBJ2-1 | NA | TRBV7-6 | CASSLSGGGFNEQFF | TGTGCCAGCAGCTTAAGCGGCGGGGGCTTCAATGAGCAGTTCTTC
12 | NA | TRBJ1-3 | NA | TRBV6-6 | CASSTVGGSIYF | TGTGCCAGCAGCACGGTCGGAGGGTCCATATATTTT
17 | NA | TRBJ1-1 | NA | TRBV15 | CATSRAGRSGVNTEAFF | TGTGCCACCAGCAGAGCCGGCAGGTCGGGGGTGAACACTGAAGCTTTCTTT
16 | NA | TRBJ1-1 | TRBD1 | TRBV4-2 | CASSPLGQGGGTEAFF | TGTGCCAGCAGCCCCTTAGGACAGGGGGGAGGCACTGAAGCTTTCTTT
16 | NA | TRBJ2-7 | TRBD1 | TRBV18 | CASSPPGTGVGYEQYF | TGTGCCAGCTCACCACCCGGGACAGGGGTGGGGTACGAGCAGTACTTC
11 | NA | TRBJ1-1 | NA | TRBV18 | CASSVDREAFF | TGTGCCAGCTCAGTCGACAGGGAAGCTTTCTTT
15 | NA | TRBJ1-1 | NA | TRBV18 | CASSPGAGLNTEAFF | TGTGCCAGCTCACCAGGGGCAGGGCTGAACACTGAAGCTTTCTTT
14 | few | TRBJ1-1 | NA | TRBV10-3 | CAISEVAGEAEAFF | TGTGCCATCAGTGAGGTGGCGGGCGAGGCTGAAGCTTTCTTT
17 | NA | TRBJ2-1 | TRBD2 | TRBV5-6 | CASSVAGGTLFYNEQFF | TGTGCCAGCAGCGTTGCGGGGGGGACCCTCTTCTACAATGAGCAGTTCTTC
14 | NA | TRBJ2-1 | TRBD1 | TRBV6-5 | CASSGQGEYNEQFF | TGTGCCAGCAGCGGACAGGGAGAGTACAATGAGCAGTTCTTC
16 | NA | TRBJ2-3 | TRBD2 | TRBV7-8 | CASSHPSGSVPDTQYF | TGTGCCAGCAGCCATCCTAGCGGGAGCGTCCCAGATACGCAGTATTTT
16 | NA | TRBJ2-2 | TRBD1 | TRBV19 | CASHYGTGVSTGELFF | TGTGCCAGTCATTACGGGACAGGGGTTAGCACCGGGGAGCTGTTTTTT
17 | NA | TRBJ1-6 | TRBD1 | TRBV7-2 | CASSFPGQGYKNSPLHF | TGTGCCAGCAGCTTTCCGGGACAGGGATATAAGAATTCACCCCTCCACTTT
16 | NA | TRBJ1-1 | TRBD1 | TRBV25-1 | CASSAAGQGKLVEAFF | TGTGCCAGCAGTGCAGCAGGACAGGGGAAATTGGTGGAAGCTTTCTTT
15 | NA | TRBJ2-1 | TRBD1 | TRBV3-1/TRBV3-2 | CASSLTGQGANEQFF | TGTGCCAGCAGCCTAACCGGACAGGGGGCAAATGAGCAGTTCTTC
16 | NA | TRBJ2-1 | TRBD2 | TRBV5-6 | CASSLVREGSYNEQFF | TGTGCCAGCAGCTTGGTACGGGAGGGCTCCTACAATGAGCAGTTCTTC
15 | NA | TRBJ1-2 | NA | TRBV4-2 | CASSQDFGGAGGYTF | TGTGCCAGCAGCCAAGATTTTGGGGGGGCTGGTGGCTACACCTTC
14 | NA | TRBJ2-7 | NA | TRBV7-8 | CASSPTDSFYEQYF | TGTGCCAGCAGCCCAACTGACAGCTTCTACGAGCAGTACTTC